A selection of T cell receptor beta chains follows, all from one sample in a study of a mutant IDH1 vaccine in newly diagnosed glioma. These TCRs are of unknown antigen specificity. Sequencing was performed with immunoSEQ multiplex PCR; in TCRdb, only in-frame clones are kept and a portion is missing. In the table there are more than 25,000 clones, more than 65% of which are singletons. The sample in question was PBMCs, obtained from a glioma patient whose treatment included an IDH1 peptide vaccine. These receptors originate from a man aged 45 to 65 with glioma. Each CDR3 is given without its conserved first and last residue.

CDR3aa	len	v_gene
AISVERNTEAF	11	TRBV10-3
ASSLGTGGRNEQF	13	TRBV7-9
ASSLAEGGQPQH	12	TRBV7-8
ASSLEPGQGYEQY	13	TRBV5-1
ASSFDAQSGYT	11	TRBV5-1
ASSLAIKGNTIY	12	TRBV7-9
ASSVAGASSDTQY	13	TRBV18
AWSKIRMGTEAF	12	TRBV30
ASSSSGLAGGTYEQY	15	TRBV7-6
ASRQGGSSSPLH	12	TRBV6-5
ASRGGGYEQY	10	TRBV7-9
AISGDRTVKGYT	12	TRBV10-3
ASSSLTGGPDTQY	13	TRBV28
ASSLPTGTQY	10	TRBV18
ASSPVTSRKTQY	12	TRBV18
ASSSLSGGTGANVLT	15	TRBV18
ASSPGQTYEQY	11	TRBV2
AIPLQGAGAF	10	TRBV27
ASSLSGGYTEAF	12	TRBV4-1
ASSVGQGANYGYT	13	TRBV2
ASRPRDREKLF	11	TRBV6-6
ASSPGPSYEQY	11	TRBV18
ASSQVGGTEAF	11	TRBV4-3
ASSLRSVDNYGYT	13	TRBV5-6
ASTSDEGGGEQY	12	TRBV19
ASSGPGQGSTEAF	13	TRBV9
ASSLVGGSTTGELF	14	TRBV11-2
ASSGQGLKEAF	11	TRBV4-1
ASSGNEQF	8	TRBV6-1
ASSPMAGGGEKLF	13	TRBV7-9
ASSRGTGAESPLH	13	TRBV18
AWSVLRGNTIY	11	TRBV30
ATSRDTGAGGYT	12	TRBV15
ASTGRGRDQRQF	12	TRBV6-1
AIISGPNTEAF	11	TRBV10-3
ASSDVGNGLEKLF	13	TRBV25-1
ASSVGVAYEQY	11	TRBV5-6
ASSYLQEPGNEQF	13	TRBV6-6
ASSWVTGELF	10	TRBV27
ASSLESVRNSPLH	13	TRBV6-1
ASNRGGTRSYEQY	13	TRBV2
ASSLGQVRRIDNQPQH	16	TRBV5-5
ASSPGAVSGNTIY	13	TRBV9
ASSFPGRVSYEQY	13	TRBV5-1
ASSFATNEKLF	11	TRBV11-2
ASSVDIAGVINEQF	14	TRBV9